The 10 T cell receptor beta chains in this list originate from one sample, sequenced in a study of blood T cells in healthy people across ages. A J-beta primer mix and a sample-barcoded 5' primer were used in a second PCR of about 6 to 12 cycles. One entry per CDR3 protein, called by TCRdb with MiXCR from the 5' RACE reads. The sample records 1.5 million to 2 million distinct CDR3 sequences, roughly 50% being singletons. The sample comprised blood. These receptor sequences come from a woman aged 35 to 49 in good health.

J is TRBJ2-2 and V is TRBV28; 8 positions agree with TRBD2. The length of the CDR3 is 15 residues. V gave up 3 bases and J gave up 8 bases; unmatched junction bases: 8. Germline values: CDR1 MDHEN, CDR2 SYDVKM. CDR3 amino acids: CASSFRGGTSGELFF. CDR3 DNA sequence: TGTGCCAGCAGTTTTCGCGGGGGGACTTCGGGGGAGCTGTTTTTT. Complete variable domain (other parts from reference TRBV28 and TRBJ2-2): DVKVTQSSRYLVKRTGEKVFLECVQDMDHENMFWYRQDPGLGLRLIYFSYDVKMKEKGDIPEGYSVSREKKERFSLILESASTNQTSMYLCASSFRGGTSGELFFGEGSRLTVL.

This clonotype was counted a few times. The V gene is TRBV27, the J gene TRBJ2-4; 15 positions agree with TRBD2. Per the germline V gene, CDR1 is MNHEY and CDR2 is SMNVEV (reference sequence). The CDR3 consists of 15 residues. V lost 6 bases and J lost 4; bases outside the gene matches: 1. CDR3 sequence (DNA): TGTGCCAGCAGAGGACTAGCGGGGGGGAAAAACATTCAGTACTTC. Protein: CASRGLAGGKNIQYF.

The gene calls are TRBV18 and TRBJ1-2; possibly TRBD1 for D (6 bases). The germline V and J ends were trimmed by 8 bases and 0 bases, with 10 bases remaining between them. This CDR3 region has 13 residues. Germline lookup yields CDR1 KGHSH and CDR2 LQKENI. CDR3 amino acids: CASGQTSNYGYTF. The CDR3 DNA reads as TGTGCCAGCGGACAGACATCTAACTATGGCTACACCTTC.

This chain links TRBV20-1 with TRBJ2-5, with 7 bases aligning to TRBD1. The closer fit of TRBJ2-7 to the DNA end suggests the J call may be wrong. The germline V gene encodes CDR1 DFQATT and CDR2 SNEGSKA (reference sequence). This CDR3 comprises 14 residues. The CDR3 here is CSASLDRATYEQYF. The CDR3, as DNA: TGCAGTGCTAGCCTAGACAGGGCAACCTACGAGCAGTACTTC.

V usage is TRBV11-2 and J usage is TRBJ2-5; the D gene is possibly TRBD2 (6 bases). V was clipped by 3 bases and J by 2 bases, with 13 bases between them. The germline gives CDR1 SGHAT, CDR2 FQNNGV. The CDR3 has 15 residues. CDR3 nucleotide sequence: TGTGCCAGCAGCTTTAGAGCGGGTATACAAGAGACCCAGTACTTC. Protein product: CASSFRAGIQETQYF.

The chain uses TRBV3-1 and TRBJ2-3, with 9 bases aligning to TRBD1. The CDR3 has 15 amino acids. The germline V gene encodes CDR1 LGHDT and CDR2 YNNKEL (reference sequence). Trimming took 3 bases from V and 4 from J; bases not matched to a gene: 5. The CDR3 sequence: CASSHTGGVADTQYF. In DNA form, the CDR3 reads TGTGCCAGCAGCCACACAGGGGGCGTTGCAGATACGCAGTATTTT.

V gene TRBV29-1 combines with J gene TRBJ2-7; 16 nucleotides line up with TRBD2. The V gene's germline CDR1 is SQVTM and CDR2 ANQGSEA. The CDR3 has 16 residues. V dropped 4 bases and J dropped 7; count of bases not matched to a gene: 10. This CDR3 reads CSVGGTSGGAPNEQYF. As DNA, the CDR3 is TGCAGCGTTGGAGGGACTAGCGGGGGGGCTCCGAATGAGCAGTACTTC.

The chain is built from TRBV28 and TRBJ1-2, with a weak D call TRBD1 (5 bases). The CDR3 length is 15 residues. Trimming cost V 5 bases and J 4 bases, with 17 bases left between them. Germline CDR1 is MDHEN and CDR2 is SYDVKM. CDR3 loop: CASSDTGLKRYGYTF. CDR3 nucleotide sequence: TGTGCCAGCAGTGACACGGGACTTAAACGCTATGGCTACACCTTC.

The rearrangement uses TRBV7-3 and TRBJ1-2; D is perhaps TRBD1 (6 bases). Deletions cut 5 bases from V and 2 bases from J, with 12 bases between. This CDR3 comprises 14 residues. Germline V gene sequence: CDR1 SGHTA, CDR2 FQGTGA. The CDR3 sequence is CASSGGHRNYGYTF. CDR3 coding DNA: TGTGCCAGCAGCGGGGGGCATCGGAACTATGGCTACACCTTC. Drawing the rest from reference TRBV7-3 and TRBJ1-2, the complete variable domain is GAGVSQTPSNKVTEKGKYVELRCDPISGHTALYWYRQSLGQGPEFLIYFQGTGAADDSGLPNDRFFAVRPEGSVSTLKIQRTERGDSAVYLCASSGGHRNYGYTFGSGTRLTVV.

V and J are TRBV28 and TRBJ1-2; D not certain. The germline gives CDR1 MDHEN, CDR2 SYDVKM. The CDR3 length is 15 residues. Trimming removed 3 bases at V and 7 bases at J, with 18 bases between. This chain's CDR3 is CASSFIVGFSRGYTF. Here the CDR3 DNA reads TGTGCCAGCAGTTTCATTGTAGGATTCTCACGTGGCTACACCTTC.